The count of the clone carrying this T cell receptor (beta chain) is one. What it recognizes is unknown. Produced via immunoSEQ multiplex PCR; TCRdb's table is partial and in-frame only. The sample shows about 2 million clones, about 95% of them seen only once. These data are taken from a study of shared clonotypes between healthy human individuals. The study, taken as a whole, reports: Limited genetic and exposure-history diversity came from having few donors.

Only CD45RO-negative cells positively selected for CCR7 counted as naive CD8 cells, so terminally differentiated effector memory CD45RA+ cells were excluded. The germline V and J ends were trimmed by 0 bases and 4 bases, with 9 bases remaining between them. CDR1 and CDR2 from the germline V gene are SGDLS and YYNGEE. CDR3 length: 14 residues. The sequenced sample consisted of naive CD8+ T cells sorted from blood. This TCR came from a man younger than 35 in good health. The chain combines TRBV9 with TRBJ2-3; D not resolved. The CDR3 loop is CASSVVPAPDTQYF. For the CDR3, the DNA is TGTGCCAGCAGCGTAGTGCCAGCCCCAGATACGCAGTATTTT.